The 26 T cell receptor beta chains listed next were all sequenced from one sample in a study of blood T cell repertoires in COVID-19 (TCRdb year 2020). Library creation used the immunoSEQ multiplex PCR assay. The clones in this table, taken by TCRdb from immuneACCESS, are in-frame only. Not every clone is retained; where verified, under half of the shortfall comes from an unresolved V gene, and the cause of the rest is unknown. The sample table lists 190,000 or so clones, roughly 90% of them with a count of one. Over 7% of the sample is taken by the ten largest. The sequenced material came from PBMCs or T cells enriched from blood (not recorded which). These receptors were obtained from a woman under 30 who had recovered from COVID-19.

The chain employs TRBV28 and TRBJ2-1, with D hard to call. Germline V lookup: CDR1 MDHEN, CDR2 SYDVKM. Trimming took 5 bases from V and 5 from J, leaving 13 bases between them. The CDR3 loop spans 14 amino acids. The CDR3, as DNA: TGTGCCAGCAGTCCCCCCTACTCAAACAATGAGCAGTTCTTC. As protein: CASSPPYSNNEQFF.

The table lists this clone with a few counts. V and J are TRBV28 and TRBJ1-6; 7 positions agree with TRBD1. J gave up 6 bases and V 9 bases, and 14 bases lay outside the gene matches. The CDR3 has 16 amino acids. The germline CDR1 and CDR2 sequences are MDHEN and SYDVKM. The CDR3 DNA sequence: TGTGCCAGTAAGACTCCGGGACAGAAGAGTAATTCACCCCTCCACTTT. Protein: CASKTPGQKSNSPLHF.

The V and J genes are TRBV4-1 and TRBJ2-7; D perhaps matches TRBD2 (6 bases). The CDR3 is 16 amino acids. Trimming cost V 1 base and J 4 bases, with 17 bases left between them. Looked up from germline, CDR1 is MGHRA and CDR2 is YSYEKL. As DNA, the CDR3 is TGCGCCAGCAGCCAAGTAGGAGGGTCACCCCATTACGAGCAGTACTTC. This sequence encodes CASSQVGGSPHYEQYF.

The chain couples TRBV29-1 to TRBJ2-3; no definite D call. Trimming stripped 2 bases from V and 6 bases from J, with 6 bases between. This CDR3 is built from 11 residues. Germline V gives CDR1 SQVTM, CDR2 ANQGSEA. CDR3 loop: CSVEPMDTQYF. The CDR3 DNA reads as TGCAGCGTTGAACCTATGGATACGCAGTATTTT.

The CDR3 DNA is TGCGCCAGCAGCCCACAGGGTTACGAGCAGTACTTC. As protein: CASSPQGYEQYF. The chain combines TRBV5-1 with TRBJ2-7, with a tentative D call TRBD1 (6 bases). Germline V lookup: CDR1 SGHRS, CDR2 YFSETQ. The CDR3 runs to 12 residues. V was trimmed by 4 bases and J by 4 bases, leaving 9 bases between them. The full variable domain, in which reference TRBV5-1 and TRBJ2-7 provide the parts outside the CDR3, is KAGVTQTPRYLIKTRGQQVTLSCSPISGHRSVSWYQQTPGQGLQFLFEYFSETQRNKGNFPGRFSGRQFSNSRSEMNVSTLELGDSALYLCASSPQGYEQYFGPGTRLTVT.

The chain employs TRBV7-2 and TRBJ1-6, with D uncertain. The CDR3 runs 15 residues. Per the germline V gene, CDR1 is SGHTA and CDR2 is FQGNSA. The V end was cut by 5 bases, the J end by 6 bases, with 14 bases between. As DNA, the CDR3 is TGTGCCAGCAGCCCGCGCCCAAGTCCTAATTCACCCCTCCACTTT. It yields the protein CASSPRPSPNSPLHF.

V is TRBV11-2 and J is TRBJ2-1; 8 nucleotides line up with TRBD2. The CDR3 is 15 amino acids. V trimming: 5 bases; J trimming: 2 bases; junction bases outside the gene matches: 5. The germline gives CDR1 SGHAT, CDR2 FQNNGV. The CDR3 protein is CASSPGGDPYNEQFF. CDR3 coding DNA: TGTGCCAGCAGCCCCGGGGGGGACCCCTACAATGAGCAGTTCTTC.

The chain has TRBV2 and TRBJ2-5, with TRBD2 matching 7 bases. CDR1 and CDR2 from the germline V gene are SNHLY and FYNNEI. J gave up 2 bases and V 4 bases, and 4 bases lay outside the gene matches. The CDR3 loop spans 14 amino acids. The DNA of the CDR3 is TGTGCCAGCAGTGTGGGAGGGCTGCAAGAGACCCAGTACTTC. Amino acid sequence: CASSVGGLQETQYF.

The V gene is TRBV28, the J gene TRBJ2-1, with a tentative D call TRBD1 (6 bases). The CDR3 has 15 residues. Germline V gene lookup returns CDR1 MDHEN and CDR2 SYDVKM. Between the trimmed V and J ends, which lost 3 bases and 7 bases, there was a span of 16 bases. The CDR3 coding sequence is TGTGCCAGCAGTTTTCAGGACAGCGAGCGAAATGAGCAGTTCTTC. Its translation is CASSFQDSERNEQFF.

This chain uses TRBV27 with TRBJ2-3, with D possibly TRBD2 on 7 matching bases. From germline, CDR1 is MNHEY and CDR2 SMNVEV (reference sequence). CDR3 length: 19 amino acids. Trimming pared 2 bases from V and 3 bases from J, leaving 24 bases between. In DNA, the CDR3 is TGTGCCAGCAGTTTAAACGCGCCGGGCGGGGGCTACGAAACAGATACGCAGTATTTT. It translates to CASSLNAPGGGYETDTQYF.

This clone came up once. This chain joins TRBV15 and TRBJ2-7, with 7 bases fitting TRBD1. With 6 bases clipped from V and 2 bases from J, the junction kept 7 bases outside the gene matches. Per the germline V gene, CDR1 is LNHNV and CDR2 is YYDKDF (reference sequence). The CDR3 sequence is 14 residues long. The CDR3 DNA reads TGTGCCACCAGACTCTCCCAGGGGGCCTACGAGCAGTACTTC. This gives the protein CATRLSQGAYEQYF.

CDR3: CASSVVGTKGAWYDTEAFF. For the CDR3, the DNA is TGTGCCAGCAGCGTAGTCGGTACGAAGGGGGCTTGGTACGACACTGAAGCTTTCTTT. V gene TRBV9 combines with J gene TRBJ1-1, with TRBD1 matching over 7 bases. V lost 0 bases to trimming and J lost 3 bases; unmatched junction nucleotides: 17. The CDR3 loop spans 19 amino acids. Germline loops: CDR1 SGDLS, CDR2 YYNGEE.

This clone was seen only a few times. CDR3 DNA sequence: TGTGCCTACTCAGGGGGTTCTGGAAACACCATATATTTT. Translating gives CAYSGGSGNTIYF. This chain joins TRBV10-3 and TRBJ1-3; 7 bases are a match to TRBD1. V was pared by 11 bases and J by 1 base, with 5 bases of the junction left unmatched. Looked up from germline, CDR1 is ENHRY and CDR2 is SYGVKD. The CDR3 loop spans 13 amino acids.

The chain has TRBV11-2 and TRBJ1-2, with a weak D call TRBD1 (6 bases). Germline V gives CDR1 SGHAT, CDR2 FQNNGV. The CDR3 runs to 13 residues. V was pared by 5 bases and J by 6 bases, with 13 bases between. CDR3 sequence reads: CASSQQGLDGYTF. CDR3 nucleotides: TGTGCCAGCAGCCAACAGGGATTAGATGGCTACACCTTC.

CDR3 amino acids: CASSLGEQEAFF. The CDR3 DNA reads as TGTGCCAGCAGCTTGGGCGAACAGGAAGCTTTCTTT. The rearrangement uses TRBV7-9 and TRBJ1-1; D remains ambiguous. CDR3 length: 12 residues. Germline V gives CDR1 SEHNR, CDR2 FQNEAQ (reference sequence). Trimming stripped 3 bases from V and 8 bases from J, with 10 bases between.

V gene TRBV28 combines with J gene TRBJ1-6, with 7 bases that match TRBD1. CDR1 and CDR2 (germline): MDHEN, SYDVKM. The V and J ends lost 3 bases and 9 bases, in that order; junction bases with no gene match: 11. This CDR3 spans 16 amino acids. CDR3 in amino acids: CASSFRLGQRSSPLHF. CDR3 nucleotides: TGTGCCAGCAGTTTTAGACTGGGACAGAGATCTTCACCCCTCCACTTT. The full variable domain, rest sourced from reference TRBV28 and TRBJ1-6, is DVKVTQSSRYLVKRTGEKVFLECVQDMDHENMFWYRQDPGLGLRLIYFSYDVKMKEKGDIPEGYSVSREKKERFSLILESASTNQTSMYLCASSFRLGQRSSPLHFGNGTRLTVT.

The chain employs TRBV28 and TRBJ2-1, with 7 bases identical to TRBD1. J was trimmed by 6 bases and V by 8 bases; bases with no gene match: 4. Germline V lookup: CDR1 MDHEN, CDR2 SYDVKM. This CDR3 comprises 12 residues. The CDR3 region is CASARGSNEQFF. CDR3 sequence (DNA): TGTGCCAGCGCCAGGGGGTCCAATGAGCAGTTCTTC.

The chain uses TRBV27 and TRBJ2-7; maybe TRBD1 (5 bases). CDR1 MNHEY and CDR2 SMNVEV come from the germline V gene (reference sequence). CDR3 length: 14 residues. Trimming cost V 4 bases and J 10 bases, with 20 bases left between them. Written as DNA, the CDR3 is TGTGCCAGCAGTTACGACTTCCAAAAGACAGTCCAGTACTTC. Translating gives CASSYDFQKTVQYF.

This chain uses TRBV9 with TRBJ2-7, with 9 positions matching TRBD1. CDR1 is SGDLS and CDR2 is YYNGEE in the germline V gene. The V segment lost 6 bases and the J segment 3 bases; nucleotides outside the gene matches: 7. There are 14 residues in the CDR3. DNA for the CDR3: TGTGCCAGCAATCCTGGGACAGGGAACTACGAGCAGTACTTC. Translated, it gives CASNPGTGNYEQYF.

The V gene is TRBV5-1, the J gene TRBJ1-1; the match to TRBD1 covers 9 bases. Trimming at V came to 3 bases and at J to 7 bases, leaving 7 bases not matched to a gene. The V gene's germline CDR1 is SGHRS and CDR2 YFSETQ. The CDR3 totals 14 residues. CDR3 in amino acids: CASSWDRETGEAFF. The CDR3 DNA sequence: TGCGCCAGCAGCTGGGACAGGGAGACCGGTGAAGCTTTCTTT. Filled out from reference TRBV5-1 and TRBJ1-1, the complete variable domain reads KAGVTQTPRYLIKTRGQQVTLSCSPISGHRSVSWYQQTPGQGLQFLFEYFSETQRNKGNFPGRFSGRQFSNSRSEMNVSTLELGDSALYLCASSWDRETGEAFFGQGTRLTVV.

The rearrangement uses TRBV3-1 (or the pseudogene TRBV3-2) and TRBJ2-5; perhaps TRBD2 as D (5 bases). V was cut by 1 base and J by 2 bases, with 11 bases left in between. Germline CDR1 reads LGHDT; CDR2 reads YNNKEL (reference sequence). The length of the CDR3 is 15 residues. As DNA, the CDR3 is TGTGCCAGCAGCCAAGCCCCGGGAAGTCAAGAGACCCAGTACTTC. Protein product: CASSQAPGSQETQYF.

This chain connects TRBV24-1 to TRBJ2-6; TRBD2 might be the D (7 bases). Germline CDR1 and CDR2: KGHDR and SFDVKD. Trimming removed 11 bases at V and 0 bases at J, with 16 bases between. This CDR3 contains 16 residues. CDR3 region: CAISKGGSSGANVLTF. DNA for the CDR3: TGTGCCATCTCGAAGGGGGGGAGCTCTGGGGCCAACGTCCTGACTTTC.

The rearrangement links TRBV2 to TRBJ2-3; 9 nucleotides align to TRBD2. The V segment lost 3 bases and the J segment 2 bases; nucleotides outside the gene matches: 12. Germline CDR1 SNHLY, CDR2 FYNNEI. The CDR3 extends over 18 amino acids. CDR3 DNA sequence: TGTGCCAGCAGTGAGGGGCGAATAGCGGGGGCCCACACAGATACGCAGTATTTT. It specifies CASSEGRIAGAHTDTQYF.

This chain connects TRBV5-1 to TRBJ2-5; TRBD1 agrees at 8 bases. This CDR3 spans 16 amino acids. V lost 5 bases to trimming and J lost 1 base; unmatched junction nucleotides: 10. CDR1 is SGHRS and CDR2 is YFSETQ in the germline V gene. CDR3 region: CASSSRGQGFQETQYF. In DNA, the CDR3 is TGCGCCAGCAGTTCTCGAGGACAGGGTTTCCAAGAGACCCAGTACTTC.

This chain links TRBV6-1 with TRBJ2-3; D is perhaps TRBD1 (6 bases). This CDR3 is 16 amino acids long. Germline V gene lookup returns CDR1 MNHNS and CDR2 SASEGT. Between the trimmed V and J ends, which lost 1 base and 3 bases, there was a span of 14 bases. As DNA, the CDR3 is TGTGCCAGCAGTGAAGATGTTCTGGGGGCGACAGATACGCAGTATTTT. This codes for CASSEDVLGATDTQYF.

This chain connects TRBV9 to TRBJ2-1, with TRBD2 matching over 12 bases. The CDR3 loop spans 16 amino acids. J lost 6 bases, V lost 3 bases, and 7 bases had no gene match. Germline CDR1 and CDR2: SGDLS and YYNGEE. The CDR3 region is CASSAIWTSGANEQFF. Here the CDR3 DNA reads TGTGCCAGCAGCGCCATTTGGACTAGCGGGGCCAATGAGCAGTTCTTC.